Listed below are T cell receptor beta chains from one sample, sequenced in a study of identical twins. TCRdb fed the 5' RACE reads into MiXCR, producing one record per CDR3 protein. This table has around 480,000 distinct CDR3 sequences, 14% appearing once. The same sample was also studied in work on yellow fever vaccine responses in identical twins.

Sequenced: CD4+ T cells sorted from blood. These receptors were obtained from a woman younger than 30 in good health. CDR3s include the opening cysteine and the closing phenylalanine or tryptophan. The order of the fields is V gene, J gene, clone size, D gene, CDR3 DNA, CDR3 protein. A D gene is named only where the DNA matches it firmly. Expanded clones are given a class, and other clones once, few, many or no size at all.

V gene: TRBV12-3/TRBV12-4
J gene: TRBJ2-1
clone size: few
D gene: .
CDR3 DNA: TGTGCCAGCAGACCACTCGACAATGAGCAGTTCTTC
CDR3 protein: CASRPLDNEQFF

V gene: TRBV20-1
J gene: TRBJ1-6
clone size: .
D gene: TRBD1
CDR3 DNA: TGCAGTGCCCCTACAGGGGGGAATTCACCCCTCCACTTT
CDR3 protein: CSAPTGGNSPLHF

V gene: TRBV7-9
J gene: TRBJ2-7
clone size: once
D gene: .
CDR3 DNA: TGTGCCAGCAGCTTAGCGGTTAGGGGGGGGTACTACGAGCAGTACTTC
CDR3 protein: CASSLAVRGGYYEQYF

V gene: TRBV12-3/TRBV12-4
J gene: TRBJ2-3
clone size: few
D gene: .
CDR3 DNA: TGTGCCAGCAGTTTAAACGGACCCGCGGCGGAGTATTTT
CDR3 protein: CASSLNGPAAEYF

V gene: TRBV4-3
J gene: TRBJ2-3
clone size: few
D gene: TRBD2
CDR3 DNA: TGCGCCAGCAGCCAGGGCGTTGGAGCGGGAGCGAGAGATACGCAGTATTTT
CDR3 protein: CASSQGVGAGARDTQYF

V gene: TRBV6-6
J gene: TRBJ2-2
clone size: .
D gene: .
CDR3 DNA: TGTGCCAGCAGTTACGAGACTTTGGGGGAGCTGTTTTTT
CDR3 protein: CASSYETLGELFF

V gene: TRBV27
J gene: TRBJ2-5
clone size: .
D gene: .
CDR3 DNA: TGTGCCAGCAGTTCCCTATTACGGGGCCGCCAAGAGACCCAGTACTTC
CDR3 protein: CASSSLLRGRQETQYF

V gene: TRBV15
J gene: TRBJ2-5
clone size: .
D gene: .
CDR3 DNA: TGTGCCACCAGCAGAGGCCCGGGGGAGACCCAGTACTTC
CDR3 protein: CATSRGPGETQYF

V gene: TRBV7-9
J gene: TRBJ2-2
clone size: many
D gene: .
CDR3 DNA: TGTGCCTCGTCCGGGACAAACACCGGGGAGCTGTTTTTT
CDR3 protein: CASSGTNTGELFF

V gene: TRBV28
J gene: TRBJ2-3
clone size: .
D gene: .
CDR3 DNA: TGTGCCAGCAGTCCATCCCCGACCCTTACTCGCACAGATACGCAGTATTTT
CDR3 protein: CASSPSPTLTRTDTQYF

V gene: TRBV3-1
J gene: TRBJ2-1
clone size: few
D gene: .
CDR3 DNA: TGTGCCAGCAGCCAAAGGGGGGCGCGCTACAATGAGCAGTTCTTC
CDR3 protein: CASSQRGARYNEQFF

V gene: TRBV6-2/TRBV6-3
J gene: TRBJ2-7
clone size: .
D gene: .
CDR3 DNA: TGTGCCAGCAGTTACTCTTTCGGCAGGGCTAACGAGCAGTACTTC
CDR3 protein: CASSYSFGRANEQYF

V gene: TRBV19
J gene: TRBJ2-1
clone size: .
D gene: TRBD2
CDR3 DNA: TGTGCCAGTAGTATAAGACCCCTAGCGGGACTTTACAATGAGCAGTTCTTC
CDR3 protein: CASSIRPLAGLYNEQFF

V gene: TRBV3-1
J gene: TRBJ1-1
clone size: few
D gene: .
CDR3 DNA: TGTGCCAGCAGCCTTCGAGGGGTTGACACTGAAGCTTTCTTT
CDR3 protein: CASSLRGVDTEAFF

V gene: TRBV6-5
J gene: TRBJ1-4
clone size: few
D gene: .
CDR3 DNA: TGTGCCAGCAGTTACACCAGGGGAAAACTGTTTTTT
CDR3 protein: CASSYTRGKLFF

V gene: TRBV27
J gene: TRBJ2-5
clone size: .
D gene: .
CDR3 DNA: TGTGCCAGCAGTTTACAAGCGAGAGGGCCAGAGACCCAGTACTTC
CDR3 protein: CASSLQARGPETQYF

V gene: TRBV4-3
J gene: TRBJ2-3
clone size: many
D gene: .
CDR3 DNA: TGCGCCAGCAGCCAAGATGGCGGGATGAGCACAGATACGCAGTATTTT
CDR3 protein: CASSQDGGMSTDTQYF

V gene: TRBV27
J gene: TRBJ2-2
clone size: few
D gene: TRBD1
CDR3 DNA: TGTGCCAGCAGCTTTCGACAGGGGTCGACCGGGGAGCTGTTTTTT
CDR3 protein: CASSFRQGSTGELFF

V gene: TRBV30
J gene: TRBJ2-3
clone size: few
D gene: .
CDR3 DNA: TGTGCCTGCAACGGACGGGGATCCTCCTTCACAGATACGCAGTATTTT
CDR3 protein: CACNGRGSSFTDTQYF

V gene: TRBV9
J gene: TRBJ2-1
clone size: few
D gene: .
CDR3 DNA: TGTGCCAGCAGCGTAGCGTTAAACCCCTACAATGAGCAGTTCTTC
CDR3 protein: CASSVALNPYNEQFF

V gene: TRBV15
J gene: TRBJ2-7
clone size: .
D gene: TRBD1
CDR3 DNA: TGTGCCACCAGCAGAGAACAGGGGTTCGACGAGCAGTACTTC
CDR3 protein: CATSREQGFDEQYF

V gene: TRBV20-1
J gene: TRBJ2-3
clone size: .
D gene: .
CDR3 DNA: TGCAGTACACAATCGTGGGAGGTGGGCACAGATACGCAGTATTTT
CDR3 protein: CSTQSWEVGTDTQYF

V gene: TRBV6-5
J gene: TRBJ2-1
clone size: .
D gene: .
CDR3 DNA: TGTGCCAGCAGTTCCACAGTCATCGTATACAATGAGCAGTTCTTC
CDR3 protein: CASSSTVIVYNEQFF

V gene: TRBV4-1
J gene: TRBJ2-7
clone size: many
D gene: TRBD1
CDR3 DNA: TGCGCCAGCAGCCTGGACAGGGGCAGGTACGAGCAGTACTTC
CDR3 protein: CASSLDRGRYEQYF

V gene: TRBV9
J gene: TRBJ2-3
clone size: .
D gene: .
CDR3 DNA: TGTGCCAGCAGCGTAGAGGGTTGGGACACGCAGTATTTT
CDR3 protein: CASSVEGWDTQYF

V gene: TRBV4-2
J gene: TRBJ2-3
clone size: .
D gene: TRBD1
CDR3 DNA: TGTGCCAGCGGCCCAGGACAGGACTTTTGGACAGATACGCAGTATTTT
CDR3 protein: CASGPGQDFWTDTQYF

V gene: TRBV3-1
J gene: TRBJ2-7
clone size: few
D gene: TRBD1
CDR3 DNA: TGTGCCAGTGGGACAGGCTACGAGCAGTACTTC
CDR3 protein: CASGTGYEQYF

V gene: TRBV20-1
J gene: TRBJ2-2
clone size: .
D gene: .
CDR3 DNA: TGCAGTGTGAGCGGCCAATCGAACACCGGGGAGCTGTTTTTT
CDR3 protein: CSVSGQSNTGELFF

V gene: TRBV19
J gene: TRBJ2-7
clone size: .
D gene: .
CDR3 DNA: TGTGCCAGTAGTACTGAGACAGGCATGCCCTACGAGCAGTACTTC
CDR3 protein: CASSTETGMPYEQYF

V gene: TRBV7-2
J gene: TRBJ2-7
clone size: .
D gene: .
CDR3 DNA: TGTGCCAGCAGCCAAACGAGGGTCTCCTACGAGCAGTACTTC
CDR3 protein: CASSQTRVSYEQYF

V gene: TRBV28
J gene: TRBJ2-2
clone size: few
D gene: .
CDR3 DNA: TGTGCCAGCAGCATCCCACAGGGCACCGGGGAGCTGTTTTTT
CDR3 protein: CASSIPQGTGELFF

V gene: TRBV18
J gene: TRBJ1-2
clone size: .
D gene: TRBD1
CDR3 DNA: TGTGCCAGCTCACCACTCGACAGGGCTTCCTTTAACTATGGCTACACCTTC
CDR3 protein: CASSPLDRASFNYGYTF

V gene: TRBV6-2/TRBV6-3
J gene: TRBJ1-2
clone size: .
D gene: .
CDR3 DNA: TGTGCCAGCATGGCGGGGGACCGGCATGGCTACACCTTC
CDR3 protein: CASMAGDRHGYTF

V gene: TRBV10-2
J gene: TRBJ2-1
clone size: .
D gene: .
CDR3 DNA: TGCGCCAGCAGTGTCCTTAGCTTTGAGCAGTTCTTC
CDR3 protein: CASSVLSFEQFF

V gene: TRBV29-1
J gene: TRBJ2-1
clone size: few
D gene: .
CDR3 DNA: TGCAGCGTTAAGGGTACGTCAAACTACAATGAGCAGTTCTTC
CDR3 protein: CSVKGTSNYNEQFF

V gene: TRBV3-1
J gene: TRBJ2-5
clone size: .
D gene: .
CDR3 DNA: TGTGCCAGCAGCCAGGCAGGGTACGATCAAGAGACCCAGTACTTC
CDR3 protein: CASSQAGYDQETQYF

V gene: TRBV2
J gene: TRBJ2-1
clone size: .
D gene: .
CDR3 DNA: TGTGCCAGCAGTGTAGGTATTGTCGATGAGCAGTTCTTC
CDR3 protein: CASSVGIVDEQFF

V gene: TRBV7-2
J gene: TRBJ1-6
clone size: .
D gene: .
CDR3 DNA: TGTGCCAGCAGCTTGGGGCCTGCGGATTCACCCCTCCACTTT
CDR3 protein: CASSLGPADSPLHF

V gene: TRBV12-3/TRBV12-4
J gene: TRBJ2-3
clone size: .
D gene: TRBD2
CDR3 DNA: TGTGCCAGCAGCCCCGGGGCTAGCGGGGGGGCCGTCGCAGATACGCAGTATTTT
CDR3 protein: CASSPGASGGAVADTQYF

V gene: TRBV5-1
J gene: TRBJ1-1
clone size: .
D gene: .
CDR3 DNA: TGCGCCAGCAGTCAGGACGGACAGAACACTGAAGCTTTCTTT
CDR3 protein: CASSQDGQNTEAFF

V gene: TRBV5-4
J gene: TRBJ2-5
clone size: .
D gene: .
CDR3 DNA: TGTGCCAGCAGCCTCGGGGGCAAGGGCCAAGAGACCCAGTACTTC
CDR3 protein: CASSLGGKGQETQYF

V gene: TRBV5-1
J gene: TRBJ2-7
clone size: few
D gene: TRBD2
CDR3 DNA: TGCGCCAGCAGCTTGGTCTTACAGGGTATAGGCAGCGGGAGTCCCTACGAGCAGTACTTC
CDR3 protein: CASSLVLQGIGSGSPYEQYF

V gene: TRBV7-7
J gene: TRBJ2-5
clone size: .
D gene: TRBD1
CDR3 DNA: TGTGCTAGCAGCCGGACAGGGGATAAAGAGACCCAGTACTTC
CDR3 protein: CASSRTGDKETQYF

V gene: TRBV2
J gene: TRBJ2-2
clone size: many
D gene: .
CDR3 DNA: TGTGCCAGCAGTGGGAGGGGGAGAAACACCGGGGAGCTGTTTTTT
CDR3 protein: CASSGRGRNTGELFF

V gene: TRBV20-1
J gene: TRBJ2-7
clone size: few
D gene: .
CDR3 DNA: TGCAGTGCTAGAGGGAGTACTCACCCCTACGAGCAGTACTTC
CDR3 protein: CSARGSTHPYEQYF

V gene: TRBV6-2/TRBV6-3
J gene: TRBJ2-2
clone size: .
D gene: .
CDR3 DNA: TGTGCCAGCAGTTACGTACAGGTGGACACCGGGGAGCTGTTTTTT
CDR3 protein: CASSYVQVDTGELFF

V gene: TRBV5-6
J gene: TRBJ2-4
clone size: .
D gene: .
CDR3 DNA: TGTGCCAGCAGCTTGGCGGGACCGGACATTCAGTACTTC
CDR3 protein: CASSLAGPDIQYF

V gene: TRBV3-1
J gene: TRBJ2-1
clone size: .
D gene: TRBD2
CDR3 DNA: TGTGCCAGCAGCCCTTGGCGCCTAGCGGGAGGCAACAATGAGCAGTTCTTC
CDR3 protein: CASSPWRLAGGNNEQFF

V gene: TRBV20-1
J gene: TRBJ2-2
clone size: few
D gene: .
CDR3 DNA: TGCTGTGCTAGAGATAAGCCCCATAGCGCGAGGGACACCGGGGAGCTGTTTTTT
CDR3 protein: CCARDKPHSARDTGELFF

V gene: TRBV6-1
J gene: TRBJ2-7
clone size: few
D gene: .
CDR3 DNA: TGTGCCAGCAGTGTAGGGGCAGGGGAGCAGTACTTC
CDR3 protein: CASSVGAGEQYF

V gene: TRBV4-3
J gene: TRBJ2-1
clone size: few
D gene: .
CDR3 DNA: TGCGCCAGCAGCCTTCTCGTCGGGGCGGCCTACAATGAGCAGTTCTTC
CDR3 protein: CASSLLVGAAYNEQFF

V gene: TRBV4-2
J gene: TRBJ2-7
clone size: .
D gene: TRBD2
CDR3 DNA: TGTGCCAGCAGCCAAGGGACTAGCGGGAGTCGGGGTGAGCAGTACTTC
CDR3 protein: CASSQGTSGSRGEQYF

V gene: TRBV30
J gene: TRBJ2-7
clone size: .
D gene: TRBD1
CDR3 DNA: TGTGCCTGGAGTCCGGGACAGACCTACGAGCAGTACTTC
CDR3 protein: CAWSPGQTYEQYF

V gene: TRBV20-1
J gene: TRBJ1-1
clone size: .
D gene: .
CDR3 DNA: TGCAGTGCTAGAGTTCTCATGAACACTGAAGCTTTCTTT
CDR3 protein: CSARVLMNTEAFF

V gene: TRBV7-8
J gene: TRBJ1-6
clone size: few
D gene: .
CDR3 DNA: TGTGCCAGCAGCTTAGCCCGGAGGGCCAGGTCACCCCTCCACTTT
CDR3 protein: CASSLARRARSPLHF